The rows below give T cell receptor beta chains drawn from one sample of a study of control samples from healthy donors and cancer patients. Profiling relied on immunoSEQ multiplex PCR, and the TCRdb table lists in-frame clones only, not all of them. The sample holds 160,000 or so clones; 94% are singletons and the top ten take about 8.5%. Sequenced input: blood. These receptor sequences come from a woman aged 35 to 49 in good health. The CDR3 runs from the conserved cysteine through the conserved F or W. A D gene is named only where the DNA matches it firmly. Part of the rows lack a size; the others show once, few, many or a class for expanded clones.

D	size	V	J	CDR3	DNA
.	.	TRBV6-2/TRBV6-3	TRBJ2-7	CASSYSQGGGRYEQYF	TGTGCCAGCAGTTACTCCCAGGGCGGAGGACGTTACGAGCAGTACTTC
.	.	TRBV10-3	TRBJ1-2	CAITPSGSNYGYTF	TGTGCCATCACCCCCTCGGGGAGTAACTATGGCTACACCTTC
.	few	TRBV29-1	TRBJ1-2	CSVQDSTTNYGYTF	TGCAGCGTTCAAGACAGTACGACTAACTATGGCTACACCTTC
.	.	TRBV7-2	TRBJ1-1	CASSPGFPTEAFF	TGTGCCAGCAGCCCCGGGTTCCCCACTGAAGCTTTCTTT
.	.	TRBV27	TRBJ2-3	CASSFPGQGLADTQYF	TGTGCCAGCAGTTTCCCGGGACAAGGTCTGGCAGATACGCAGTATTTT
.	.	TRBV24-1	TRBJ1-2	CATSDPRHGVYGYTF	TGTGCCACCAGTGACCCGCGCCATGGAGTCTATGGCTACACCTTC
.	.	TRBV7-9	TRBJ2-2	CASSLVRERTGELFF	TGTGCCAGCAGCTTAGTCAGGGAGCGCACCGGGGAGCTGTTTTTT
.	.	TRBV10-1	TRBJ1-1	CASSEIIGTEAFF	TGCGCCAGCAGTGAGATTATCGGCACTGAAGCTTTCTTT
.	.	TRBV30	TRBJ1-5	CAWKGGGSQPQHF	TGTGCCTGGAAGGGGGGCGGGAGTCAGCCCCAGCATTTT
TRBD1	.	TRBV5-6	TRBJ1-6	CASSYRDRVYSPLHF	TGTGCCAGCAGCTACCGGGACAGGGTCTATTCACCCCTCCACTTT
TRBD2	.	TRBV9	TRBJ2-2	CASSVALTSGTGELFF	TGTGCCAGCAGCGTAGCTCTAACTAGCGGGACCGGGGAGCTGTTTTTT
.	.	TRBV10-3	TRBJ1-1	CAISLQGTEAFF	TGTGCCATCAGTTTGCAGGGCACTGAAGCTTTCTTT
.	.	TRBV11-2	TRBJ1-1	CASSFGAGRTEAFF	TGTGCCAGCAGCTTCGGGGCAGGGAGAACTGAAGCTTTCTTT
.	.	TRBV4-3	TRBJ1-2	CASSQGTRDGIIGTKGYTF	TGCGCCAGCAGCCAGGGGACCCGGGACGGTATAATAGGGACTAAAGGCTACACCTTC
TRBD1	.	TRBV3-1/TRBV3-2	TRBJ1-6	CASSTGTVNSPLHF	TGTGCCAGCAGCACCGGGACAGTAAATTCACCCCTCCACTTT
.	.	TRBV7-2	TRBJ1-1	CASSLVRVWNTEAFF	TGTGCCAGCAGCTTAGTCAGGGTATGGAACACTGAAGCTTTCTTT
.	.	TRBV7-9	TRBJ2-5	CASSLSQGRETQYF	TGTGCCAGCAGCTTATCTCAGGGACGAGAGACCCAGTACTTC
.	.	TRBV7-9	TRBJ1-2	CASSFPDFNYGYTF	TGTGCCAGCAGCTTCCCAGATTTTAACTATGGCTACACCTTC
TRBD1	.	TRBV12-3/TRBV12-4	TRBJ1-1	CASSWIRGVEAFF	TGTGCCAGCAGTTGGATCAGGGGGGTTGAAGCTTTCTTT
.	.	TRBV12-3/TRBV12-4	TRBJ2-7	CASSLRPRYEQYF	TGTGCCAGCAGTTTAAGGCCTAGGTACGAGCAGTACTTC
.	.	TRBV7-9	TRBJ2-3	CASSARSPGTDTQYF	TGTGCCAGCAGCGCTAGGAGTCCAGGGACAGATACGCAGTATTTT
TRBD1	.	TRBV5-5	TRBJ1-5	CASSGTARSNQPQHF	TGTGCCAGCAGCGGGACAGCTCGGAGCAATCAGCCCCAGCATTTT
.	.	TRBV7-8	TRBJ1-2	CASSSGWDVSGYTF	TGTGCCAGCAGCTCAGGGTGGGATGTAAGCGGCTACACCTTC
TRBD1	.	TRBV9	TRBJ1-2	CASSVEDRVHYGYTF	TGTGCCAGCAGCGTAGAGGACAGGGTGCACTATGGCTACACCTTC
.	few	TRBV28	TRBJ1-1	CASSPPRGKAFF	TGTGCCAGCAGTCCCCCTCGGGGGAAAGCTTTCTTT
TRBD2	.	TRBV15	TRBJ2-5	CATSSGTRKQETQYF	TGTGCCACCAGCAGCGGGACTAGAAAACAAGAGACCCAGTACTTC
TRBD1	.	TRBV6-6	TRBJ1-5	CASSYRTGDQPQHF	TGTGCCAGCAGTTACCGGACAGGGGATCAGCCCCAGCATTTT
.	.	TRBV7-8	TRBJ1-2	CASSFSGSGYTF	TGTGCCAGCAGCTTTTCTGGGTCCGGCTACACCTTC
.	.	TRBV7-4	TRBJ2-7	CASSPGPRKEQPFLHEQYF	TGTGCCAGCAGCCCGGGGCCTCGAAAGGAGCAACCGTTCCTCCACGAGCAGTACTTC